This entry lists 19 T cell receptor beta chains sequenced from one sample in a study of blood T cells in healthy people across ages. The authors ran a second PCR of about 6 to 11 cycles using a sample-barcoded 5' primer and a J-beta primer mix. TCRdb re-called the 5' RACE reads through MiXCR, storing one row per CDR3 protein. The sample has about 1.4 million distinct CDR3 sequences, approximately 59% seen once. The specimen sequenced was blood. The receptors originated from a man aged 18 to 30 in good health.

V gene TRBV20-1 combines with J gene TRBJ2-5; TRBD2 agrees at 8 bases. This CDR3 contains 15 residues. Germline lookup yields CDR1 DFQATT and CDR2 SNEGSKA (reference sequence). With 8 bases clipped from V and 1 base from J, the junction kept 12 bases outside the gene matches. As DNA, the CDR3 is TGCAGTATGAGAGGGCAACTAGCGGTCCAAGAGACCCAGTACTTC. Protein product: CSMRGQLAVQETQYF.

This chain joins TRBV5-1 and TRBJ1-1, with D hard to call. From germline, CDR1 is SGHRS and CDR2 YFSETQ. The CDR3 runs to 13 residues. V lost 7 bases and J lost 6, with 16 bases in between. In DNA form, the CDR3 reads TGCGCCAGCTCTCAGGAGGGTAACGCTGAAGCTTTCTTT. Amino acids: CASSQEGNAEAFF.

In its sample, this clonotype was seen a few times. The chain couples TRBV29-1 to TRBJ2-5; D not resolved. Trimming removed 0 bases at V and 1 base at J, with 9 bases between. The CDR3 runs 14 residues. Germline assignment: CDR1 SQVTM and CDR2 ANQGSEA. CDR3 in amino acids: CSVEDLWTQETQYF. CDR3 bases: TGCAGCGTTGAAGATCTTTGGACCCAAGAGACCCAGTACTTC.

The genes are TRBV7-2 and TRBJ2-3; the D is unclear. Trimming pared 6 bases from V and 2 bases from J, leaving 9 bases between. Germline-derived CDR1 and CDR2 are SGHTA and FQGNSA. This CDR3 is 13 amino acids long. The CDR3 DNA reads TGTGCCAGCAGGTTTACAGCCACAGATACGCAGTATTTT. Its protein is CASRFTATDTQYF.

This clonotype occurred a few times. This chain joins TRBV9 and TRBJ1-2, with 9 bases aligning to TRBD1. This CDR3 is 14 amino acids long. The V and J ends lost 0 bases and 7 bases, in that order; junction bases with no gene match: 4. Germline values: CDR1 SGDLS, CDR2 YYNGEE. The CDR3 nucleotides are TGTGCCAGCAGCGTAGGTACAGGGGGCGGTGGCTACACCTTC. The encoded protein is CASSVGTGGGGYTF.

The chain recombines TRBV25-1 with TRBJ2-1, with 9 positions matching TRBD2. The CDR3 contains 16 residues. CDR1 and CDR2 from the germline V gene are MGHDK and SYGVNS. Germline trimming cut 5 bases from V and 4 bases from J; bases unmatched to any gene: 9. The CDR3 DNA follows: TGTGCCAGCAGTTCTTGGGCTAGCGGGGAGTACAATGAGCAGTTCTTC. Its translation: CASSSWASGEYNEQFF.

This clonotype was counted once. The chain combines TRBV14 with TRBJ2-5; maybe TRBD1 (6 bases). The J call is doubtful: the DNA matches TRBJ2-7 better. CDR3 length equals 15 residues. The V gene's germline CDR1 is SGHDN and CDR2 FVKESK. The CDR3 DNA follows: TGTGCCAGCAGCCAAGGGATCGGACAGTTCTACGAGCAGTACTTC. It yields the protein CASSQGIGQFYEQYF.

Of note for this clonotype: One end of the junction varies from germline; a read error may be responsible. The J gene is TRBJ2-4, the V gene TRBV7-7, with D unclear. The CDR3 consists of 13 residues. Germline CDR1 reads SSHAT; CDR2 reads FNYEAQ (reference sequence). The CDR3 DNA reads TGTGCTAGCAGCTTAGAGGCAGGAGAGGAGCAGTACTTC. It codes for CASSLEAGEEQYF.

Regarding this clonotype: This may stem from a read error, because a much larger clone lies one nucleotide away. CDR3 in amino acids: CTSSRQGGTDTQYF. The CDR3 DNA reads TGTACCAGCAGTAGACAGGGAGGCACAGATACGCAGTATTTT. The J gene is TRBJ2-3, the V gene TRBV6-2 or TRBV6-3; 7 bases align to TRBD1. CDR3 length equals 14 residues. Germline V gives CDR1 MNHEY, CDR2 SVGEGT.

The DNA for the CDR3 is TGTGCCAGCAGCTGTCAGAGTAACTACGAGCAGTACTTC. Translation gives CASSCQSNYEQYF. The V gene is TRBV7-9, the J gene TRBJ2-7; D is unclear. There are 13 residues in the CDR3. The germline V gene has CDR1 SEHNR and CDR2 FQNEAQ (reference sequence). V was pared by 4 bases and J by 3 bases, with 10 bases between. Filled out from reference TRBV7-9 and TRBJ2-7, the complete variable domain reads DTGVSQNPRHKITKRGQNVTFRCDPISEHNRLYWYRQTLGQGPEFLTYFQNEAQLEKSRLLSDRFSAERPKGSFSTLEIQRTEQGDSAMYLCASSCQSNYEQYFGPGTRLTVT.

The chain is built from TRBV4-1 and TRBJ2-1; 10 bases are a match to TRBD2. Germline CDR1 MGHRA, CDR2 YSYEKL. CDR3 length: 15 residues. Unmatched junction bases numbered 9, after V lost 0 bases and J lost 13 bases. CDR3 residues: CASSQDSSRTSGQFF. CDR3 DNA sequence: TGCGCCAGCAGCCAAGATTCATCCCGGACTAGCGGCCAGTTCTTC.

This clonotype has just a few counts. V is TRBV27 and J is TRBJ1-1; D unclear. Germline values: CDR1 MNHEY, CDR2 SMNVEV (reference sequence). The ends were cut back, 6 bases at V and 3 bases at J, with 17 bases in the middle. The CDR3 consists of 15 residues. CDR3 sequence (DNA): TGTGCCAGCAGATCACCGGTGGGGTTGTACACTGAAGCTTTCTTT. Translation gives CASRSPVGLYTEAFF.

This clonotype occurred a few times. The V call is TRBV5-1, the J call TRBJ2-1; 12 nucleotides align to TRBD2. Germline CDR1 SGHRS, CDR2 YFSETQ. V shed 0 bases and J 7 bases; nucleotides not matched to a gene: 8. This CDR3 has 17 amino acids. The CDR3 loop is CASSLGSLAGGRNEQFF. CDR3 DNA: TGCGCCAGCAGCTTGGGCTCTCTAGCGGGGGGGCGTAATGAGCAGTTCTTC.

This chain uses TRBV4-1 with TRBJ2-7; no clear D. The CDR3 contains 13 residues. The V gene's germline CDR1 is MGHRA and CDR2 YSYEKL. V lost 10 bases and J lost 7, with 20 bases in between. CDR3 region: CATLGNSYNEQYF. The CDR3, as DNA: TGCGCCACTCTGGGCAACTCCTACAATGAGCAGTACTTC.

The CDR3, as DNA: TGTGCCAGCAGCTCAAGGACCGATACCTACGAGCAGTACTTC. Residues: CASSSRTDTYEQYF. The chain employs TRBV13 and TRBJ2-4; D is unresolved. The J call may be in error: the DNA end matches TRBJ2-7 better. CDR1 PRHDT and CDR2 FYEKMQ come from the germline V gene (reference sequence). The length of the CDR3 is 14 residues.

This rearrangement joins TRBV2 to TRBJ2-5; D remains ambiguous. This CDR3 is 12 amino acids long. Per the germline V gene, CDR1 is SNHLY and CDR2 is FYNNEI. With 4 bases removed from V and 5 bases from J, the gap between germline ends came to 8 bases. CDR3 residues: CASSAQMETQYF. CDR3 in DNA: TGTGCCAGCAGTGCCCAAATGGAGACCCAGTACTTC.

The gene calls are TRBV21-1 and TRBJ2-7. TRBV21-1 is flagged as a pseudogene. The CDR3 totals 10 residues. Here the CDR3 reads CASSNKEQYF. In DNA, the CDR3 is TGTGCCAGCAGCAATAAGGAGCAGTACTTC.

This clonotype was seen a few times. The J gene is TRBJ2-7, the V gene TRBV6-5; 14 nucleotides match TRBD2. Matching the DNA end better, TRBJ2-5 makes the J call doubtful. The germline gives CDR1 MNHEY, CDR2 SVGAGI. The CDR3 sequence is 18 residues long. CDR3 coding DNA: TGTGCCAGCAGTTTGGGGACTAGCGGGGGTTCCAACCGACGGACCCAGTACTTC. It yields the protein CASSLGTSGGSNRRTQYF.

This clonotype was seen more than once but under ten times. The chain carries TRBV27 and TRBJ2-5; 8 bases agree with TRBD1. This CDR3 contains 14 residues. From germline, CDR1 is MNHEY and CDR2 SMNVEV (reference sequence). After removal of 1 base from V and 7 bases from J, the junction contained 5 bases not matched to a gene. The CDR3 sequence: CASSLWQGAGTQYF. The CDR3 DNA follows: TGTGCCAGCAGTTTATGGCAGGGGGCGGGGACCCAGTACTTC.